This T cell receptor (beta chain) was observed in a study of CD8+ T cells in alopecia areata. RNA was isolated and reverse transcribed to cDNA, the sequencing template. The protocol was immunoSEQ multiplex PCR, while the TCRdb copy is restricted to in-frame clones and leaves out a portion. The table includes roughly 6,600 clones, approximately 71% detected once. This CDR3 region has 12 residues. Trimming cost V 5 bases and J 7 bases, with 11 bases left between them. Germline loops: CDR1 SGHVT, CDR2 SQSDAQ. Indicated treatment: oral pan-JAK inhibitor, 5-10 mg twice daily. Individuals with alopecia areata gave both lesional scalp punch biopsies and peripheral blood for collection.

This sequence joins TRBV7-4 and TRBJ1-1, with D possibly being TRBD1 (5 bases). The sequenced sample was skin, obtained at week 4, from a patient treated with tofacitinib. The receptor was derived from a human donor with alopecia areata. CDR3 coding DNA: TGTGCCAGCAGCCGGGACGGGAGTGAAGCTTTCTTT. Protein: CASSRDGSEAFF.